This TCR beta chain was obtained from a study of blood T cell repertoires in COVID-19 (TCRdb year 2020). Turning to the overall study: The collaborator samples originated in the United States, Italy and Spain and spanned the acute and convalescent phases of COVID-19. The material from the prospective study consisted of cDNA or gDNA derived from T cells, B-cell-depleted T cells, or PBMCs. Subjects who had been exposed to COVID-19, were actively infected with it, or had recovered from it provided the deeply sampled blood TCRbeta repertoires that made up the dataset. The repertoires were made available in a free public database intended to serve as a resource for research on the immune response to SARS-CoV-2. Samples came from the ongoing ImmuneRACE study (first 160 participants) plus 1,254 subjects from 6 global collaborators. A de-identified subject ID, COVID-19 status, age in years and sex were almost always included in the sample metadata. Where HLA class I and class II types were available, the types were taken from metadata supplied by the sample provider, not from assay-based typing.

Collaborating institutions collected whole blood in K2EDTA tubes following their own protocols. For TCRbeta analysis, collaborators shipped samples as frozen whole blood, isolated PBMCs, or DNA extracted from either of those sample types. The paper as a whole reports these results and caveats: The amount of clinical and demographic metadata varied by source and participant and was provided uncurated.

The immunoSEQ Assay, a bias-controlled multiplex PCR, was used to amplify TCRbeta CDR3 regions from genomic DNA. The original methods were these. The number of nucleated cells in each sample was estimated by amplification of reference gene primers within the assay. To quantify the absolute abundance of each unique TCRbeta CDR3 rearrangement, sequence reads were collapsed and filtered. Productive Simpson clonality was computed per sample as the square root of Simpson's diversity index over productive rearrangements. TCRdb retrieved this table from immuneACCESS and kept in-frame rearrangements only. Not all clones are present; in checked studies, unresolved V genes account for under half, and no reason is known for the remainder. V, J and clone size are those of that table, while D and trimming were read from the DNA. This sample holds roughly 180,000 clones; more than 70% were observed only once. The top ten constitute approximately 8% of the sample.

Comments on this clone: The antigen this receptor binds is unknown. No clone much larger than this one lies a single base away; base qualities are absent.

CDR1 and CDR2 are drawn from the germline V gene: LGHNA, YNFKEQ. Germline trimming: 1 base from V, 8 bases from J; junction bases outside gene matches: 8. CDR3 length: 16 amino acids, cysteine to phenylalanine. The DNA shown is the 48-base CDR3, in frame from base 1. The sequenced sample consisted of peripheral blood. The sequence joins TRBV4-2 to TRBJ2-1; TRBD1 aligns with 10 central bases. The clonotype was recovered from a woman aged 55 to 70 with acute or convalescent COVID-19. CDR3 protein: CASSQGQGQGFHEQFF. The nucleotides read TGTGCCAGCAGCCAAGGCCAGGGACAGGGGTTCCATGAGCAGTTCTTC.